This T cell receptor beta chain was identified in a study of cytomegalovirus exposure and HLA in healthy donors. Looking at the study overall: About 85 million unique TCR sequences came from HLA-typed donors in an early release. Findings of the study overall: The authors later linked a missense DCLRE1C variant to TCR beta V- and J-gene trimming.

This PCR relied on a set of 60 Vbeta primers and 13 Jbeta primers. Here immunoSEQ multiplex PCR was the method, and the copy in TCRdb shows in-frame clones only, minus some. The sample lists 150,000 or so clones, over 65% seen once, with 7% to 7.5% in the top ten. Germline CDR1 reads MGHDK; CDR2 reads SYGVNS. This CDR3 comprises 16 residues. Healthy bone marrow donors formed the donor group. As concerns this clone: As yet, its antigen is unknown. A read error may produce the germline difference seen at one junction end.

The J gene is TRBJ2-7, the V gene TRBV25-1, with D possibly being TRBD2 (5 bases). This sequence was found in a man aged 40-49 years in good health and CMV-seropositive. Sequences were obtained from PBMCs. The CDR3 protein is CASSGQRARGAYEQHF. CDR3 bases: TGTGCCAGCAGTGGCCAGAGGGCTAGAGGCGCCTACGAGCAGCACTTC.